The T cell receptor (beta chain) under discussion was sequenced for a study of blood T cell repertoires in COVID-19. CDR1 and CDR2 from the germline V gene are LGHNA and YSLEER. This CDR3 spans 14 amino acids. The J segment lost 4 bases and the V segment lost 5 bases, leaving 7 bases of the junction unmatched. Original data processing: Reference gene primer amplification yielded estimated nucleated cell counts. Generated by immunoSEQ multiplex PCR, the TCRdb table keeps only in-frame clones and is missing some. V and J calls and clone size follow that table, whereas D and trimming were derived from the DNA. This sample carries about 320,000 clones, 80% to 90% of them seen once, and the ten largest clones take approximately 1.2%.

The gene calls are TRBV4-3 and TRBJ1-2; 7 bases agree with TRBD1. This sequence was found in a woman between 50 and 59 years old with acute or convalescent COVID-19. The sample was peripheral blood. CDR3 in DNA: TGCGCCAGCAGCTTGTACAGGGGTCCCTATGGCTACACCTTC. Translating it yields CASSLYRGPYGYTF.